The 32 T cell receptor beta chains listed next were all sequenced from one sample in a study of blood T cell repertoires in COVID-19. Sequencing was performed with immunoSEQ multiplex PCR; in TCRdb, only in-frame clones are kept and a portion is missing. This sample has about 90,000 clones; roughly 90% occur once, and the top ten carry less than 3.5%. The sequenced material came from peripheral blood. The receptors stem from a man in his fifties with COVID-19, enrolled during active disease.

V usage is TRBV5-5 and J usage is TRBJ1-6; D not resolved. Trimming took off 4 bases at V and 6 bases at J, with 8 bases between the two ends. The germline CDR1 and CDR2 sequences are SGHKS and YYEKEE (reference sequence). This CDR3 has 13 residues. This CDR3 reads CASSRVGNSPLHF. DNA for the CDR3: TGTGCCAGCAGCCGGGTCGGTAATTCACCCCTCCACTTT. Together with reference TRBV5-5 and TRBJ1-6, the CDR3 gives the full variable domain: DAGVTQSPTHLIKTRGQQVTLRCSPISGHKSVSWYQQVLGQGPQFIFQYYEKEERGRGNFPDRFSARQFPNYSSELNVNALLLGDSALYLCASSRVGNSPLHFGNGTRLTVT.

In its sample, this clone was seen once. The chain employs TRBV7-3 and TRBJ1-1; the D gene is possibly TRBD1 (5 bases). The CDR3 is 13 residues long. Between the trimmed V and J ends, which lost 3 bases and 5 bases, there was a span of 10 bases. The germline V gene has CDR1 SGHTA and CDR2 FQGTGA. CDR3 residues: CASSLGGLTEAFF. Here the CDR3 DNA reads TGTGCCAGCAGCTTGGGGGGGTTGACTGAAGCTTTCTTT.

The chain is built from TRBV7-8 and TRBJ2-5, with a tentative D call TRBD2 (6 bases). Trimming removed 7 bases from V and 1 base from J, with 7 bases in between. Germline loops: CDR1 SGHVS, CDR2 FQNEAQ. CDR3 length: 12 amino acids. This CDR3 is CASNSGQETQYF. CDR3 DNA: TGTGCCAGCAATAGCGGCCAAGAGACCCAGTACTTC.

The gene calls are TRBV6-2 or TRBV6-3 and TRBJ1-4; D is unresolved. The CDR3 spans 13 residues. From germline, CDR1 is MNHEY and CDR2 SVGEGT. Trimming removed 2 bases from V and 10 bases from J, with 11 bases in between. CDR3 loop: CASSYTPRGKLFF. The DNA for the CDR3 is TGTGCCAGCAGTTACACCCCCCGGGGAAAACTGTTTTTT.

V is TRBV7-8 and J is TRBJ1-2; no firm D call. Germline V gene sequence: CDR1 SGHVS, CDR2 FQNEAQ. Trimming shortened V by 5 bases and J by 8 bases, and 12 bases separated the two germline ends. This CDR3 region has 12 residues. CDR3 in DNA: TGTGCCAGCAGCCAGACGGGGTCGGGCTACACCTTC. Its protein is CASSQTGSGYTF.

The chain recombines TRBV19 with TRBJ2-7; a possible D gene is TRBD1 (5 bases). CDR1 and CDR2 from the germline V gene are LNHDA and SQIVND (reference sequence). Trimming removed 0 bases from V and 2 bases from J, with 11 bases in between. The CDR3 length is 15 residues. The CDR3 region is CASSIDPGRAYEQYF. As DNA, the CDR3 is TGTGCCAGTAGTATAGATCCGGGCAGGGCCTACGAGCAGTACTTC.

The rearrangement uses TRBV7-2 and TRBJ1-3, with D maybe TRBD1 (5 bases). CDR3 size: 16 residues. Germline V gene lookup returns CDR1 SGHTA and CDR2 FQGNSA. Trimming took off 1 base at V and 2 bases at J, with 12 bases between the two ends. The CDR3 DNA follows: TGTGCCAGCAGCTTAGTATGGCAGGGCCCTGGAAACACCATATATTTT. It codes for CASSLVWQGPGNTIYF.

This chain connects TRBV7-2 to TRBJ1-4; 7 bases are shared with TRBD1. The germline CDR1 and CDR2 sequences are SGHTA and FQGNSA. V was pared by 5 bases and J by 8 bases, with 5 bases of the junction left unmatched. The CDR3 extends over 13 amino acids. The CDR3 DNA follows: TGTGCCAGCAGCGTTAGACAGGGAGAAAAACTGTTTTTT. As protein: CASSVRQGEKLFF.

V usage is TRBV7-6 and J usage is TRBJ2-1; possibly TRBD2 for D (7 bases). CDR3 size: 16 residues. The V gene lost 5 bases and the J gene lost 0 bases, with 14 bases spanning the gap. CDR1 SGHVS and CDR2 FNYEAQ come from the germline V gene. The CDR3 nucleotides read TGTGCCAGCAGCCTAAGTGGGGGGGCCTCCTACAATGAGCAGTTCTTC. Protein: CASSLSGGASYNEQFF.

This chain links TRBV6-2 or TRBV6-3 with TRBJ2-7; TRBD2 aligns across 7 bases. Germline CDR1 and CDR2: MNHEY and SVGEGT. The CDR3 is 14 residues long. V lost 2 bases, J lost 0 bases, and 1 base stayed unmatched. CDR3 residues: CASSYGTNSYEQYF. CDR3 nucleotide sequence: TGTGCCAGCAGTTACGGGACTAACTCCTACGAGCAGTACTTC.

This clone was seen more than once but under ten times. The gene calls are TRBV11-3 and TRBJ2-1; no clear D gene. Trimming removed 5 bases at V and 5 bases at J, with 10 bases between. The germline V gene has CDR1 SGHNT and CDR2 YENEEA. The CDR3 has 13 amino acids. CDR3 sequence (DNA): TGTGCCAGCAGCCCTCGGGTGAACAATGAGCAGTTCTTC. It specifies CASSPRVNNEQFF.

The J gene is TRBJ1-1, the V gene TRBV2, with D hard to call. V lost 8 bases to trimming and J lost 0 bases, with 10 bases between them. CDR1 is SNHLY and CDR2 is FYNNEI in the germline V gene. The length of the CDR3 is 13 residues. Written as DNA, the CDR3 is TGTGCCAGCGGAGCTCATATGAACACTGAAGCTTTCTTT. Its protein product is CASGAHMNTEAFF.

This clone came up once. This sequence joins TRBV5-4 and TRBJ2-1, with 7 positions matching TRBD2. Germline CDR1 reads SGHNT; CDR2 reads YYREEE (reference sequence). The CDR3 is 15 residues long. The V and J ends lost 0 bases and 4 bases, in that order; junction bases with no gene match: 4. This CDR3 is CASSLGASGYNEQFF. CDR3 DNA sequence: TGTGCCAGCAGCTTGGGGGCTAGCGGTTACAATGAGCAGTTCTTC.

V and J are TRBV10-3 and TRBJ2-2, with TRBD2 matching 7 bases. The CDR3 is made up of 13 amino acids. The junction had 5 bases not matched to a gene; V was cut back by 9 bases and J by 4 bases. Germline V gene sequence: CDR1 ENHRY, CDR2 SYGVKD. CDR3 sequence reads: CAITGGITGELFF. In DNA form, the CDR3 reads TGTGCCATAACGGGGGGAATCACCGGGGAGCTGTTTTTT.

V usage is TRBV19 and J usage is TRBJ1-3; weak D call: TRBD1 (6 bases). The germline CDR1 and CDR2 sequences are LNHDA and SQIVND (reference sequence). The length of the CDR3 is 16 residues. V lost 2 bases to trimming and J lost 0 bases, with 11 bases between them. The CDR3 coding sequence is TGTGCCAGTAGTATAACAGGGTGGACCTCTGGAAACACCATATATTTT. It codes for CASSITGWTSGNTIYF.

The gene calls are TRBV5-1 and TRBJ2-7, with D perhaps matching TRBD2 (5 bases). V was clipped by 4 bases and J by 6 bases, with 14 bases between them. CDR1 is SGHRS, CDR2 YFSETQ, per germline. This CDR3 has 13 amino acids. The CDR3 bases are TGCGCCAGCAGCGAGGGATCTGTCCGCGAGCAGTACTTC. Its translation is CASSEGSVREQYF.

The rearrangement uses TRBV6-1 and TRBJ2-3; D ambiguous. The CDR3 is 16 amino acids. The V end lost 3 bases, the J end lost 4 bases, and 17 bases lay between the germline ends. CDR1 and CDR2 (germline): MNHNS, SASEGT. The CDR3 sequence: CASSESGGPGPDTQYF. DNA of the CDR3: TGTGCCAGCAGTGAGTCCGGCGGCCCCGGCCCAGATACGCAGTATTTT.

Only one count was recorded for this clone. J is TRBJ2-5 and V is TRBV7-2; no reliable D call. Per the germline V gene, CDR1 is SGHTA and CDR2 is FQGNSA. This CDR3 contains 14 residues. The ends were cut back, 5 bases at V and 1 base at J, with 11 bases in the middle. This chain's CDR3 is CASSQIDIQETQYF. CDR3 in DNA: TGTGCCAGCAGCCAGATTGACATCCAAGAGACCCAGTACTTC.

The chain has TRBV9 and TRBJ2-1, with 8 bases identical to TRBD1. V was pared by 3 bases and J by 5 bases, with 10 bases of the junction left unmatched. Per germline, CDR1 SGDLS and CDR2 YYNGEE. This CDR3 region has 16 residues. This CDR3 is CASSEGSGTGNNEQFF. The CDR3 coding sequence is TGTGCCAGCAGCGAGGGGTCCGGGACAGGAAACAATGAGCAGTTCTTC.

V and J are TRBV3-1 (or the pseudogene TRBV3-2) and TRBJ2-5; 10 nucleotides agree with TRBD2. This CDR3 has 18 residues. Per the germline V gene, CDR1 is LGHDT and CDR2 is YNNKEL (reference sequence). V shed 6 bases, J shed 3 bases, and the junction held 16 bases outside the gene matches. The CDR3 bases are TGTGCCAGCAGAGCCATTGCCTTCGGAGCGGGGGGGAAAGAGACCCAGTACTTC. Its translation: CASRAIAFGAGGKETQYF.

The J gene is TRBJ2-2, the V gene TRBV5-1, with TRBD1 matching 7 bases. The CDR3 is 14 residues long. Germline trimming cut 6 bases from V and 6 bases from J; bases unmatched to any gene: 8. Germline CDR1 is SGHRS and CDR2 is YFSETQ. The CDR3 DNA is TGCGCCAGCACTCTACAGGGGACAGCCGGGGAGCTGTTTTTT. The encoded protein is CASTLQGTAGELFF.

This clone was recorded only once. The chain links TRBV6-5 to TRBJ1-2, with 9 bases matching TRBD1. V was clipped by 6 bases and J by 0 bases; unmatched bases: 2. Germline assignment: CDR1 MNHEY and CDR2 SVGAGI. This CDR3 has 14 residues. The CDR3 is CASRRTGANYGYTF. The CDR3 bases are TGTGCCAGCAGGCGGACAGGGGCTAACTATGGCTACACCTTC.

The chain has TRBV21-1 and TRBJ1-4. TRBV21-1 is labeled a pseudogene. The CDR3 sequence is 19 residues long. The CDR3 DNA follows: TGTGCCAGCAGCCTCGGGGCGCGTCGGGGGGGGCAGATTAATGAAAAACTGTTTTTT. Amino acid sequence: CASSLGARRGGQINEKLFF.

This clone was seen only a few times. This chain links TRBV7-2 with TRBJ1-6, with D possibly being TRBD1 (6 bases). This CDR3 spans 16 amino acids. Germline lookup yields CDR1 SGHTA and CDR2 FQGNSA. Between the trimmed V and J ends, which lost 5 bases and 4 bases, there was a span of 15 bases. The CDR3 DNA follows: TGTGCCAGCAGCCTCAACAGGGCCCAATATAATTCACCCCTCCACTTT. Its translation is CASSLNRAQYNSPLHF.

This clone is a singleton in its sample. CDR3 residues: CASSPEGTGLSYGYTF. CDR3 DNA: TGTGCCAGCAGCCCCGAGGGGACAGGGCTGAGCTATGGCTACACCTTC. This chain joins TRBV11-1 and TRBJ1-2; TRBD1 matches 9 bases. Germline lookup yields CDR1 SGHAT and CDR2 FQDESV (reference sequence). With 5 bases clipped from V and 4 bases from J, the junction kept 11 bases outside the gene matches. The CDR3 is 16 amino acids.

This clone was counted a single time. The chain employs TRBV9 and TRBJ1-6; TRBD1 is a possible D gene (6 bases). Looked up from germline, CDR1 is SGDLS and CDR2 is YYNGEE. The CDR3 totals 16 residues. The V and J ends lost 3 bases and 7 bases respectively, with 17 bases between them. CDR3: CASSDQGHVRNSPLHF. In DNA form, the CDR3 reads TGTGCCAGCAGCGACCAGGGGCATGTCAGAAATTCACCCCTCCACTTT.

In nucleotides, the CDR3 is TGTGCCAGCAGCCACAGGACTAGCGGGGGTACTAATGAGCAGTTCTTC. This sequence encodes CASSHRTSGGTNEQFF. The chain recombines TRBV7-2 with TRBJ2-1; 13 nucleotides match TRBD2. The CDR3 sequence is 16 residues long. Per germline, CDR1 SGHTA and CDR2 FQGNSA. V shed 5 bases and J 7 bases; nucleotides not matched to a gene: 8.

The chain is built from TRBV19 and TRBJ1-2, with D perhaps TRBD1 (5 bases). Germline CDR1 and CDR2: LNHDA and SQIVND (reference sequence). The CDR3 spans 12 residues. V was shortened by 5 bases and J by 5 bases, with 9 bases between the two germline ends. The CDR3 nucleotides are TGTGCCAGTAGTCAGGGCAGATATGGCTACACCTTC. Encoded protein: CASSQGRYGYTF.

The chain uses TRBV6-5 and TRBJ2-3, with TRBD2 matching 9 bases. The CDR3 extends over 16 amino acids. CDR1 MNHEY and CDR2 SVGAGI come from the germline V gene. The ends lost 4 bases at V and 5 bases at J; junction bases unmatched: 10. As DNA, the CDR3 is TGTGCCAGCAGTTCCCCGTTAGCGGGGGCCGGAGATACGCAGTATTTT. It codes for CASSSPLAGAGDTQYF.

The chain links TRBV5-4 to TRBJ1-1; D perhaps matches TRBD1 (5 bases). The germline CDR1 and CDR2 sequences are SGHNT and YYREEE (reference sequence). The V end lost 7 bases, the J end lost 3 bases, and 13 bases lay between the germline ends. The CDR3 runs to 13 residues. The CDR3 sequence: CASAQGFDTEAFF. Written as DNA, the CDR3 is TGTGCCAGCGCGCAGGGTTTTGACACTGAAGCTTTCTTT. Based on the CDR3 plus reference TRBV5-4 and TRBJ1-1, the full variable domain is ETGVTQSPTHLIKTRGQQVTLRCSSQSGHNTVSWYQQALGQGPQFIFQYYREEENGRGNFPPRFSGLQFPNYSSELNVNALELDDSALYLCASAQGFDTEAFFGQGTRLTVV.

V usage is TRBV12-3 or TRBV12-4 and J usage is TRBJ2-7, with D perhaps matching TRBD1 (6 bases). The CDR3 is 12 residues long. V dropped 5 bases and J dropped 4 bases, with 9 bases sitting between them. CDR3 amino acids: CASSATGYEQYF. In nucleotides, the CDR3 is TGTGCCAGCAGTGCAACAGGGTACGAGCAGTACTTC.

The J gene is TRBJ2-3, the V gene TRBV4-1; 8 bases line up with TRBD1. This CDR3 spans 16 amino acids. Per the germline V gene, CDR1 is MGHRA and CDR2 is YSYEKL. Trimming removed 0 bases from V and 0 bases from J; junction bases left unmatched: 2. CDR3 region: CASSQDRGRSTDTQYF. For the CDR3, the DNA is TGCGCCAGCAGCCAAGACAGGGGGCGAAGCACAGATACGCAGTATTTT.